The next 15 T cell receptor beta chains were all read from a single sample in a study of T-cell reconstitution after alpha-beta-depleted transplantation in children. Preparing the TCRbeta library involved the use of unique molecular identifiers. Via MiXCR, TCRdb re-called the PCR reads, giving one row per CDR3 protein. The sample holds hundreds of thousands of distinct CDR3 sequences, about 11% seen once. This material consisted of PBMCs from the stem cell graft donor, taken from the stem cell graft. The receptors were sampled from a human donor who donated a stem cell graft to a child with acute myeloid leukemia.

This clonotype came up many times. The CDR3 DNA follows: TGTGCCAGCAGGGGGGGGACTAGCGCGATAGGGGAGCAGTACTTC. Its translation is CASRGGTSAIGEQYF. The J gene is TRBJ2-7, the V gene TRBV27; TRBD2 matches at 10 bases. J was trimmed by 7 bases and V by 6 bases; bases with no gene match: 12. CDR1 and CDR2 from the germline V gene are MNHEY and SMNVEV (reference sequence). The CDR3 extends over 15 amino acids.

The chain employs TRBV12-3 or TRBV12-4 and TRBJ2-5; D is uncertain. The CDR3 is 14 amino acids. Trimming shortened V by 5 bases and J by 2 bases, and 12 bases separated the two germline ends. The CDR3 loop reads CASSHYDIQETQYF. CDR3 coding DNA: TGTGCCAGCAGTCACTACGACATACAAGAGACCCAGTACTTC.

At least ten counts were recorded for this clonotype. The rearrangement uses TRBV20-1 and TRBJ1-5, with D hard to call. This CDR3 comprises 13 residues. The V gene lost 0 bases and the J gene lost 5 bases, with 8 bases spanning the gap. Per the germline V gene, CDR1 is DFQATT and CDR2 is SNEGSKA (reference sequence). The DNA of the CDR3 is TGCAGTGCTAGAGATCGGTTCGATCAGCCCCAGCATTTT. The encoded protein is CSARDRFDQPQHF.

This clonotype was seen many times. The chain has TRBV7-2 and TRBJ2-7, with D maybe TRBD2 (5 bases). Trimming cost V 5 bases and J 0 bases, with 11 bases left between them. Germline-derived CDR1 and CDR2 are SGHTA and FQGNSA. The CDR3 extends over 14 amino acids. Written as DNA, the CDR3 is TGTGCCAGCAGCGCCAGACTAAGCTCCTACGAGCAGTACTTC. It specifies CASSARLSSYEQYF.

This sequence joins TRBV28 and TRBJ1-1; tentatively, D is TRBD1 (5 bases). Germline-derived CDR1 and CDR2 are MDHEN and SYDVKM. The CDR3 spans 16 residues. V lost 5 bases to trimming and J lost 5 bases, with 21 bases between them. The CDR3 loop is CASSPHSGGRSTEAFF. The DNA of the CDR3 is TGTGCCAGCAGTCCCCACTCCGGGGGAAGGTCGACTGAAGCTTTCTTT.

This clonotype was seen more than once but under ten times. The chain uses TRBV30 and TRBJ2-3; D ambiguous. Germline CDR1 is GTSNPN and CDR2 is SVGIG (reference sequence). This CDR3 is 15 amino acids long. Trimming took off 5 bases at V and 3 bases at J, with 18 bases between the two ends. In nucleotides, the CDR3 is TGTGCCTGGGCCAACCCGAACTCCCGGACAGATACGCAGTATTTT. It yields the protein CAWANPNSRTDTQYF.

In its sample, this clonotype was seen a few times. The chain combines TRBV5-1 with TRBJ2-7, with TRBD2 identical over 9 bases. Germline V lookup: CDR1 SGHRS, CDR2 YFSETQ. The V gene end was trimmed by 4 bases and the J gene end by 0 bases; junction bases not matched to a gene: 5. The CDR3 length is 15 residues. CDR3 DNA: TGCGCCAGCAGCCCGACTAGCGGACCCTCCTACGAGCAGTACTTC. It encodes CASSPTSGPSYEQYF.

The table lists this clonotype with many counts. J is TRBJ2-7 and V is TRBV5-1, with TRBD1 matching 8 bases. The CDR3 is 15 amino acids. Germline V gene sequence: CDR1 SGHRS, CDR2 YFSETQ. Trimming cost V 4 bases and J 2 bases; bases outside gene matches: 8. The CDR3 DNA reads TGCGCCAGCAGCCCCGGACAGGGTGCGACCTACGAGCAGTACTTC. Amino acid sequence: CASSPGQGATYEQYF.

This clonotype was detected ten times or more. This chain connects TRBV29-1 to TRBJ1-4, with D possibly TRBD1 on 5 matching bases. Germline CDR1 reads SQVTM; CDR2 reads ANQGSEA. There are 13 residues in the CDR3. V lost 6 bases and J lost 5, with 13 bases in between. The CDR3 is CSVPGLSNEKLFF. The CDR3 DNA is TGCAGCGTCCCGGGACTGAGCAATGAAAAACTGTTTTTT.

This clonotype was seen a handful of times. The CDR3 DNA reads as TGTGCCAGCAGCTGGACTGGTGACTCCTACGAGCAGTACTTC. This codes for CASSWTGDSYEQYF. This chain connects TRBV27 to TRBJ2-7; tentatively, D is TRBD2 (5 bases). The CDR3 is 14 residues long. The germline V and J ends were trimmed by 6 bases and 0 bases, with 12 bases remaining between them. Germline assignment: CDR1 MNHEY and CDR2 SMNVEV (reference sequence).

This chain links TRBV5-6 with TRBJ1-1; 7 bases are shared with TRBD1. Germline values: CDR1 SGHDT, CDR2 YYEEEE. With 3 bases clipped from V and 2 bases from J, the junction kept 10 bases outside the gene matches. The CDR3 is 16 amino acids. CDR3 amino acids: CASSYYGNRGNTEAFF. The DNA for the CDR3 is TGTGCCAGCAGCTACTACGGGAACAGGGGTAACACTGAAGCTTTCTTT.

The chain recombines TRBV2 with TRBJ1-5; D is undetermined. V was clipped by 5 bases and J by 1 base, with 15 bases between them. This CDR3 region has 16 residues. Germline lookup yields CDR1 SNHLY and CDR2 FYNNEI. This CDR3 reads CASSTGSVGSNQPQHF. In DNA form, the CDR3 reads TGTGCCAGCAGTACCGGGAGTGTAGGGAGCAATCAGCCCCAGCATTTT.

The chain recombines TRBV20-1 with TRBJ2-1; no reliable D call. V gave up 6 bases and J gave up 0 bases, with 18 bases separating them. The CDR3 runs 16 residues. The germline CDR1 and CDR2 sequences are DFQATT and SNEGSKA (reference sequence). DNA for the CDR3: TGCAGTGCCCGTGACATTTTCATAAGCTCCTACAATGAGCAGTTCTTC. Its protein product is CSARDIFISSYNEQFF.

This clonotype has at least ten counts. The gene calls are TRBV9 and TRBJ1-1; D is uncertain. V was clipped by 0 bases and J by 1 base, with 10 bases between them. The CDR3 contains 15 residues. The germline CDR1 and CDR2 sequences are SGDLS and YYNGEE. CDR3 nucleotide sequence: TGTGCCAGCAGCGTAGATCCCGGGCGGAACACTGAAGCTTTCTTT. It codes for CASSVDPGRNTEAFF.

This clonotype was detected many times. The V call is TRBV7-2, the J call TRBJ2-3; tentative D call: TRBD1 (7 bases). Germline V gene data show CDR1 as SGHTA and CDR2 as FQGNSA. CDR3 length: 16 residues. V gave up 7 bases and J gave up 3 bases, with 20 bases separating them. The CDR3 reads CASTSQGGRVTDTQYF. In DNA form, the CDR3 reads TGTGCCAGCACCTCCCAGGGGGGCCGAGTGACAGATACGCAGTATTTT.